This entry lists 25 T cell receptor beta chains sequenced from one sample in a study of cytomegalovirus exposure and HLA in healthy donors. Measured with immunoSEQ multiplex PCR; TCRdb has only the in-frame clones, and not every one. The repertoire holds around 250,000 clones, with roughly 87% as singletons. The specimen sequenced was PBMCs. Receptors originate from a woman aged 25 to 39 in good health and CMV-seronegative.

V and J are TRBV6-5 and TRBJ2-7; D gene uncertain. Trimming left V 6 bases short and J 4 bases short, with 13 bases between. From germline, CDR1 is MNHEY and CDR2 SVGAGI. CDR3 length: 13 residues. CDR3 DNA sequence: TGTGCCAGCAGGCCACTCAAAATGTACGAGCAGTACTTC. It is translated as CASRPLKMYEQYF.

The CDR3 loop reads CSGDQGTEAFF. In nucleotides, the CDR3 is TGCAGCGGGGATCAGGGCACTGAAGCTTTCTTT. V is TRBV29-1 and J is TRBJ1-1, with D perhaps matching TRBD1 (5 bases). The CDR3 covers 11 residues. Germline V CDR1 and CDR2: SQVTM, ANQGSEA. Trimming cost V 7 bases and J 4 bases, with 10 bases left between them.

The chain links TRBV29-1 to TRBJ1-4; a possible D gene is TRBD1 (5 bases). Germline V CDR1 and CDR2: SQVTM, ANQGSEA. Trimming cost V 7 bases and J 7 bases, with 13 bases left between them. The CDR3 is 12 amino acids. CDR3 sequence (DNA): TGCAGCGGGGGACGGGAGGGTGAAAAACTGTTTTTT. Encoded protein: CSGGREGEKLFF.

V usage is TRBV7-9 and J usage is TRBJ2-7; 9 bases align to TRBD2. The junction had 10 bases not matched to a gene; V was cut back by 5 bases and J by 2 bases. The CDR3 length is 16 residues. Per the germline V gene, CDR1 is SEHNR and CDR2 is FQNEAQ (reference sequence). CDR3 region: CASSRLTSGRTYEQYF. CDR3 nucleotides: TGTGCCAGCAGCCGCTTGACTAGCGGACGTACCTACGAGCAGTACTTC.

V and J are TRBV19 and TRBJ2-2; weak D call: TRBD1 (6 bases). The CDR3 covers 15 residues. Germline CDR1 LNHDA, CDR2 SQIVND (reference sequence). Trimming took 5 bases from V and 2 from J, leaving 12 bases between them. The CDR3 DNA reads as TGTGCCAGTAGTCCCTACAGGGCAAACACCGGGGAGCTGTTTTTT. Its protein is CASSPYRANTGELFF.

V and J are TRBV6-6 and TRBJ2-1; TRBD2 matches at 11 bases. Germline trimming cut 7 bases from V and 10 bases from J; bases unmatched to any gene: 9. Germline values: CDR1 MNHNY, CDR2 SVGAGI (reference sequence). The CDR3 spans 14 residues. Here the CDR3 DNA reads TGTGCCAGCACTGCCACTAGCGGGAGCTTGGAGCAGTTCTTC. It specifies CASTATSGSLEQFF.

The chain combines TRBV23-1 with TRBJ1-5; 9 nucleotides match TRBD1. TRBV23-1 is assigned to the ORF class and has an uncertain function. After removal of 0 bases from V and 6 bases from J, the junction contained 3 bases not matched to a gene. The CDR3 runs to 15 residues. CDR3 coding DNA: TGCGCCAGCAGTCAATCAAGGACAGGGGTTCAGCCCCAGCATTTT. This codes for CASSQSRTGVQPQHF.

V and J are TRBV5-6 and TRBJ2-5; tentative D call: TRBD1 (6 bases). V shed 0 bases and J shed 3 bases, with 12 bases lying between them. Germline lookup yields CDR1 SGHDT and CDR2 YYEEEE. The CDR3 totals 15 residues. The CDR3 nucleotides are TGTGCCAGCAGCTTGGCTAGGCAGGGGAAAGAGACCCAGTACTTC. Encoded protein: CASSLARQGKETQYF.

The rearrangement uses TRBV14 and TRBJ1-5; a weak D match, TRBD1 (6 bases). This CDR3 contains 14 residues. V shed 4 bases and J shed 3 bases, with 10 bases lying between them. The germline gives CDR1 SGHDN, CDR2 FVKESK. The CDR3 DNA sequence: TGTGCCAGCAGCCCACAGGGAATCAATCAGCCCCAGCATTTT. Amino acid sequence: CASSPQGINQPQHF.

The table lists this clone with a few counts. CDR3 in DNA: TGTGCCAGCAGCTCAGGATGGGCCGAGCAGTACTTC. Translated, it gives CASSSGWAEQYF. This rearrangement joins TRBV7-2 to TRBJ2-7; no firm D call. The germline V gene encodes CDR1 SGHTA and CDR2 FQGNSA. Between the trimmed V and J ends, which lost 4 bases and 6 bases, there was a span of 10 bases. CDR3 length equals 12 residues. The full variable domain, in which reference TRBV7-2 and TRBJ2-7 provide the parts outside the CDR3, is GAGVSQSPSNKVTEKGKDVELRCDPISGHTALYWYRQSLGQGLEFLIYFQGNSAPDKSGLPSDRFSAERTGGSVSTLTIQRTQQEDSAVYLCASSSGWAEQYFGPGTRLTVT.

V gene TRBV11-3 combines with J gene TRBJ2-1; D is ambiguous. The CDR3 runs 11 residues. The germline CDR1 and CDR2 sequences are SGHNT and YENEEA. The V and J ends lost 8 bases and 9 bases respectively, with 11 bases between them. CDR3 sequence (DNA): TGTGCCAGCGGCCGGGCTAGTGAGCAGTTCTTC. Translated, it gives CASGRASEQFF.

The chain joins TRBV4-3 to TRBJ2-7, with 8 nucleotides matching TRBD1. The CDR3 loop spans 14 amino acids. Germline loops: CDR1 LGHNA, CDR2 YSLEER. J was trimmed by 2 bases and V by 4 bases; bases with no gene match: 4. The CDR3: CASSRQGRTYEQYF. CDR3 sequence (DNA): TGCGCCAGCAGCCGACAGGGGCGCACCTACGAGCAGTACTTC.

The rearrangement joins TRBV5-1 to TRBJ1-1; tentative D call: TRBD1 (5 bases). Germline V CDR1 and CDR2: SGHRS, YFSETQ. V shed 4 bases and J shed 4 bases, with 14 bases lying between them. The CDR3 runs 14 residues. The CDR3 region is CASSLSSGSTEAFF. The CDR3, as DNA: TGCGCCAGCAGCCTCAGCTCAGGGAGCACTGAAGCTTTCTTT.

The chain is built from TRBV29-1 and TRBJ1-4, with D unclear. The V and J ends lost 0 bases and 0 bases respectively, with 8 bases between them. The CDR3 is 15 amino acids. Per the germline V gene, CDR1 is SQVTM and CDR2 is ANQGSEA. The CDR3 spells CSVEDPVATNEKLFF. The CDR3 bases are TGCAGCGTTGAAGACCCGGTTGCAACTAATGAAAAACTGTTTTTT.

J is TRBJ2-1 and V is TRBV7-6; maybe TRBD1 (6 bases). V was trimmed by 1 base and J by 7 bases, leaving 14 bases between them. Per germline, CDR1 SGHVS and CDR2 FNYEAQ. This CDR3 has 15 residues. The CDR3 reads CASSLEGGVGNEQFF. The CDR3 region has the DNA TGTGCCAGCAGCTTAGAAGGGGGAGTCGGGAATGAGCAGTTCTTC.

CDR3 protein: CASSYLPIKDYSYEQYF. The CDR3 nucleotides are TGTGCCAGCAGCTATCTCCCCATAAAGGACTATTCCTACGAGCAGTACTTC. This rearrangement joins TRBV5-4 to TRBJ2-7; a possible D gene is TRBD2 (6 bases). The CDR3 has 17 amino acids. The germline gives CDR1 SGHNT, CDR2 YYREEE (reference sequence). V lost 3 bases and J 1 base, leaving 20 bases between the germline ends. Combining the CDR3 with reference TRBV5-4 and TRBJ2-7 gives the whole variable domain ETGVTQSPTHLIKTRGQQVTLRCSSQSGHNTVSWYQQALGQGPQFIFQYYREEENGRGNFPPRFSGLQFPNYSSELNVNALELDDSALYLCASSYLPIKDYSYEQYFGPGTRLTVT.

The rearrangement links TRBV29-1 to TRBJ2-1, with 11 nucleotides matching TRBD2. J lost 6 bases, V lost 3 bases, and 4 bases had no gene match. The germline V gene encodes CDR1 SQVTM and CDR2 ANQGSEA. The CDR3 totals 14 residues. In nucleotides, the CDR3 is TGCAGCGTTGATAGCGGGAGGGGGGGCAATGAGCAGTTCTTC. It encodes CSVDSGRGGNEQFF.

CDR3 loop: CSVEVRGLNTEAFF. The CDR3 DNA reads as TGCAGCGTTGAGGTGAGAGGGTTGAACACTGAAGCTTTCTTT. The chain has TRBV29-1 and TRBJ1-1; D gene ambiguous. V lost 3 bases and J 0 bases, leaving 11 bases between the germline ends. The germline V gene encodes CDR1 SQVTM and CDR2 ANQGSEA. The CDR3 covers 14 residues.

The CDR3 bases are TGTGCCAGCAGGAAGGTACAAGAGACCCAGTACTTC. Translating it yields CASRKVQETQYF. This chain uses TRBV2 with TRBJ2-5; no clear D. This CDR3 region has 12 residues. Trimming left V 6 bases short and J 2 bases short, with 7 bases between. Germline V gene sequence: CDR1 SNHLY, CDR2 FYNNEI.

This clone was seen only once. This chain links TRBV5-6 with TRBJ2-1; no clear D. The V gene's germline CDR1 is SGHDT and CDR2 YYEEEE. The V end was cut by 1 base, the J end by 8 bases, with 7 bases between. This CDR3 comprises 12 residues. DNA of the CDR3: TGTGCCAGCAGCTTGTCCGGCTATGAGCAGTTCTTC. Protein product: CASSLSGYEQFF.

This chain joins TRBV6-5 and TRBJ2-7; D is tentatively TRBD1 or TRBD2 (5 bases each). The germline V and J ends were trimmed by 2 bases and 4 bases, with 18 bases remaining between them. Per the germline V gene, CDR1 is MNHEY and CDR2 is SVGAGI. The CDR3 extends over 16 amino acids. CDR3 DNA: TGTGCCAGCAGTTACGGAACCGGGACCACGGTTTACGAGCAGTACTTC. This codes for CASSYGTGTTVYEQYF.

The rearrangement links TRBV6-1 to TRBJ2-1; no clear D gene. Germline CDR1 reads MNHNS; CDR2 reads SASEGT. Trimming shortened V by 2 bases and J by 3 bases, and 2 bases separated the two germline ends. This CDR3 comprises 12 residues. The CDR3 here is CASSELYNEQFF. As DNA, the CDR3 is TGTGCCAGCAGTGAACTCTACAATGAGCAGTTCTTC.

This chain links TRBV28 with TRBJ1-4; a possible D gene is TRBD1 (5 bases). Germline CDR1 MDHEN, CDR2 SYDVKM. Trimming cost V 3 bases and J 4 bases, with 15 bases left between them. This CDR3 is 16 amino acids long. The CDR3 coding sequence is TGTGCCAGCAGTTTTCGAGGTGGGGACTATAATGAAAAACTGTTTTTT. The encoded protein is CASSFRGGDYNEKLFF.

J is TRBJ2-5 and V is TRBV23-1, with D uncertain. TRBV23-1 qualifies as an ORF whose function is uncertain. CDR3 length: 14 residues. The V end lost 3 bases, the J end lost 5 bases, and 13 bases lay between the germline ends. The CDR3 nucleotides read TGCGCCAGCAGTCACACAAAAGGCATGGAGACCCAGTACTTC. Encoded protein: CASSHTKGMETQYF.

This chain joins TRBV19 and TRBJ1-5; the match to TRBD1 covers 7 bases. V shed 7 bases and J 6 bases; nucleotides not matched to a gene: 9. The germline V gene encodes CDR1 LNHDA and CDR2 SQIVND (reference sequence). The CDR3 length is 14 residues. For the CDR3, the DNA is TGTGCCAGTATCGGCCGACAGGGCGGTCAGCCCCAGCATTTT. It codes for CASIGRQGGQPQHF.